The entry that follows covers one T cell receptor (beta chain) sequence. The sample belongs to a study of shared clonotypes between healthy human individuals. The ends were cut back, 4 bases at V and 0 bases at J, with 11 bases in the middle. This CDR3 is built from 15 residues. Germline assignment: CDR1 SGHTS and CDR2 YDEGEE. Terminally differentiated effector memory CD45RA+ cells were excluded by CCR7 positive selection of CD45RO-negative cells. Recent vaccinations or acute infections were absent in the healthy HIV-negative adult donors. The donors were all Caucasian adults (living in Nashville, Tennessee). The authors' processing: Because ImmunoSEQ provided only junction sequences with no quality scores, the filtering differed. Sequencing used immunoSEQ multiplex PCR; TCRdb keeps in-frame clones, though not all of them. Clone size and V and J calls were adopted from that table, with D and trimming inferred from the DNA. This sample has around 620,000 clones, with around 95% found just once.

The receptor comes from a woman in her 30s in good health. The chain carries TRBV5-8 and TRBJ1-5, with a possible D match to TRBD1 (5 bases). The sequenced sample was naive CD8+ T cells sorted from blood. The CDR3 DNA is TGTGCCAGCAGCCGAAAGACAGTTAGCAATCAGCCCCAGCATTTT. This sequence encodes CASSRKTVSNQPQHF. Complete variable domain (other parts from reference TRBV5-8 and TRBJ1-5): EAGVTQSPTHLIKTRGQQATLRCSPISGHTSVYWYQQALGLGLQFLLWYDEGEERNRGNFPPRFSGRQFPNYSSELNVNALELEDSALYLCASSRKTVSNQPQHFGDGTRLSIL.